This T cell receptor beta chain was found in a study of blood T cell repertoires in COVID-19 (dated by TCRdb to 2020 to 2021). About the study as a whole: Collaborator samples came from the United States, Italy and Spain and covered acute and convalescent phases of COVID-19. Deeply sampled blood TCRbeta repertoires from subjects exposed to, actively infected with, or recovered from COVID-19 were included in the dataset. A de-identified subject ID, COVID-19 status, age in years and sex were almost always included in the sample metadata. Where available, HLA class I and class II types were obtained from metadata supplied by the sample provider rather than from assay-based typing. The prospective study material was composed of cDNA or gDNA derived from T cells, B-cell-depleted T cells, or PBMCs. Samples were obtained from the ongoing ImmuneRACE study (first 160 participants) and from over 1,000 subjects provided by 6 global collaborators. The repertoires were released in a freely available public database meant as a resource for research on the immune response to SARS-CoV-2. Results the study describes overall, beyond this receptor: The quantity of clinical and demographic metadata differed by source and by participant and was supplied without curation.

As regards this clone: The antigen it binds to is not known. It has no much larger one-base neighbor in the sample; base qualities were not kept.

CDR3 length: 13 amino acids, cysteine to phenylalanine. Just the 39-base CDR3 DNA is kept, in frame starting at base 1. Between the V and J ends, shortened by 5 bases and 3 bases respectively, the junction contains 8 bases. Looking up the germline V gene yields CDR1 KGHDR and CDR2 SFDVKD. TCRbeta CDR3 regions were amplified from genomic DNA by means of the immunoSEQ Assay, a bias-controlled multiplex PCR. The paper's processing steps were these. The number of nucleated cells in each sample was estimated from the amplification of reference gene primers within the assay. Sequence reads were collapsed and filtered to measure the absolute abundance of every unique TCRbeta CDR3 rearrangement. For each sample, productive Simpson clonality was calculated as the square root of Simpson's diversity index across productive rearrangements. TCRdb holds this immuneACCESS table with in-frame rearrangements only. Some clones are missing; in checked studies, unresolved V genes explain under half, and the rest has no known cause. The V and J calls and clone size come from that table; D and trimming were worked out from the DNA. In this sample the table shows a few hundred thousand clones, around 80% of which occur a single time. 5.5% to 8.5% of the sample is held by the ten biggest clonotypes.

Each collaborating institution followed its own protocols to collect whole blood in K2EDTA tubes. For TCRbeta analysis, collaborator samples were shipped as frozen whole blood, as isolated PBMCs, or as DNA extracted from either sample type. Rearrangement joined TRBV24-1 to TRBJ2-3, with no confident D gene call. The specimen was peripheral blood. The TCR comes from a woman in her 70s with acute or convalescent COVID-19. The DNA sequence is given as TGTGCCACCAGTGGTTCTAAGACAGATACGCAGTATTTT. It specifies CATSGSKTDTQYF.